Sequencing of this T cell receptor beta chain was carried out in a study of blood T cell repertoires in COVID-19. Using immunoSEQ multiplex PCR, the repertoire was profiled, and TCRdb retains in-frame clones only, with some absent. The data contain 200,000 to 250,000 clones, more than 85% of them singletons. This receptor was obtained from a man in his 60s with COVID-19, enrolled during active disease. Material for sequencing was peripheral blood.

CDR3 sequence (DNA): TGCGCCAGCAGCCAAAATCTAGGAGTAGTTGAAAAACTGTTTTTT. Protein product: CASSQNLGVVEKLFF. V gene TRBV4-1 combines with J gene TRBJ1-4; no clear D. Trimming left V 2 bases short and J 7 bases short, with 14 bases between. CDR1 and CDR2 (germline): MGHRA, YSYEKL. The CDR3 has 15 amino acids.